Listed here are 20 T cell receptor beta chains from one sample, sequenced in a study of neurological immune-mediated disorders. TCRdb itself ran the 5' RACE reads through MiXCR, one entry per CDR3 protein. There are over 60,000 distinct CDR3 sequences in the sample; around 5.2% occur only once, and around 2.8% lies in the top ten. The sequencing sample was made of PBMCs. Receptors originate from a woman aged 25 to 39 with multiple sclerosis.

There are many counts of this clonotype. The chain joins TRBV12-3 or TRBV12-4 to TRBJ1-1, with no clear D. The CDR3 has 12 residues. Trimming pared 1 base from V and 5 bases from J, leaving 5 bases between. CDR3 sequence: CASSLVRTEAFF. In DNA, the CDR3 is TGTGCCAGCAGTTTAGTCCGGACTGAAGCTTTCTTT.

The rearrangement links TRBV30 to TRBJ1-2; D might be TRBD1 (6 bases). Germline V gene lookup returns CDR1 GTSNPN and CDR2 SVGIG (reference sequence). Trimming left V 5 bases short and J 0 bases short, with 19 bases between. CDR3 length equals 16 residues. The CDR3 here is CAWQGRQAQANYGYTF. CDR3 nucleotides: TGTGCCTGGCAGGGGCGACAGGCACAAGCTAACTATGGCTACACCTTC.

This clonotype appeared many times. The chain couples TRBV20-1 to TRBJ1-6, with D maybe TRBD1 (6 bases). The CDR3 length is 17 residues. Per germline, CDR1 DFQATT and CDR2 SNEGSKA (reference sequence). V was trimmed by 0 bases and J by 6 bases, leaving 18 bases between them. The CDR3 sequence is CSARDTRQASFNSPLHF. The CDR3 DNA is TGCAGTGCTAGAGATACGAGACAGGCGTCTTTTAATTCACCCCTCCACTTT.

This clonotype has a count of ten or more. The CDR3 bases are TGTGCCAGCAGTCCGGGGCGGGGGAGCACAGATACGCAGTATTTT. Amino acids: CASSPGRGSTDTQYF. The chain recombines TRBV27 with TRBJ2-3; 7 bases fit TRBD2. This CDR3 spans 15 amino acids. The J segment lost 0 bases and the V segment lost 5 bases, leaving 5 bases of the junction unmatched. CDR1 MNHEY and CDR2 SMNVEV come from the germline V gene (reference sequence).

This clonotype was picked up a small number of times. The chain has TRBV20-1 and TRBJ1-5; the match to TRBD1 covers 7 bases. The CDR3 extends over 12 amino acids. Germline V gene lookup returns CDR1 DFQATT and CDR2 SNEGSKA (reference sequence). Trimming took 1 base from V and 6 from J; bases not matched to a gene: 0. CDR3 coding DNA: TGCAGTGCTAGAGCAGGGGGTCAGCCCCAGCATTTT. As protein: CSARAGGQPQHF.

The CDR3 reads CASSSRQGRQETQYF. CDR3 coding DNA: TGTGCCAGCAGCTCCCGACAGGGGAGGCAAGAGACCCAGTACTTC. V usage is TRBV5-8 and J usage is TRBJ2-5, with 8 positions matching TRBD1. Germline assignment: CDR1 SGHTS and CDR2 YDEGEE. The CDR3 consists of 15 residues. V was clipped by 3 bases and J by 2 bases; unmatched bases: 6.

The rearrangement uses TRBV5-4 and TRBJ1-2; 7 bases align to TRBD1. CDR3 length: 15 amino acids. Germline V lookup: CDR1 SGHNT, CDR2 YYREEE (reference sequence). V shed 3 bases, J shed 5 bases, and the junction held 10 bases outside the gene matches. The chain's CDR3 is CASSSTGQANYGYTF. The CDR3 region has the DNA TGTGCCAGCAGCTCCACCGGACAGGCGAATTATGGCTACACCTTC.

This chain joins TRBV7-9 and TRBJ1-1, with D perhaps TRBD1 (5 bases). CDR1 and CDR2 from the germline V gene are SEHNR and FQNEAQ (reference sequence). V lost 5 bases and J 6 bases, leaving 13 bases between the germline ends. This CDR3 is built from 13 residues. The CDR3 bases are TGTGCCAGCAGCCTGGGGGGGGTTGCTGAAGCTTTCTTT. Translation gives CASSLGGVAEAFF.

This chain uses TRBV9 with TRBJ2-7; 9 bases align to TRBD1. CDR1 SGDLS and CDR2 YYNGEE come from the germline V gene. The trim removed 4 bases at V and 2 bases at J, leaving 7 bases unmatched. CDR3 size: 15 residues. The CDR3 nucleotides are TGTGCCAGCAGCCTCTTGGGGACAGGGCCCTACGAGCAGTACTTC. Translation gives CASSLLGTGPYEQYF.

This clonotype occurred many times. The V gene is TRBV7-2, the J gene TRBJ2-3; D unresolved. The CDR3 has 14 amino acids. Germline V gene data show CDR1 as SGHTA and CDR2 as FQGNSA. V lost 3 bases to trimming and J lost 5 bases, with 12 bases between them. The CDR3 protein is CASSLLSPKDTQYF. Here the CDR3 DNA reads TGTGCCAGCAGCTTGCTGTCCCCTAAAGATACGCAGTATTTT.

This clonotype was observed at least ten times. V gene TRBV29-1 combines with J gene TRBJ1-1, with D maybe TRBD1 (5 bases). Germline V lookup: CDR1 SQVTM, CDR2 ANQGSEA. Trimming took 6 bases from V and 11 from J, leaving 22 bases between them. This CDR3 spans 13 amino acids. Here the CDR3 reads CSVAGGVSDVAFF. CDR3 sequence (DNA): TGCAGCGTGGCGGGAGGGGTGAGCGACGTGGCTTTCTTT.

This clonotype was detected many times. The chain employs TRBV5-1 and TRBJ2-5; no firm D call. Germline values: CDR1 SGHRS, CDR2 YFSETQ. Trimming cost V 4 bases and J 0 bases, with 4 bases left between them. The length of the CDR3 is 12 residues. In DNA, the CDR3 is TGCGCCAGCAGCATCTACCAAGAGACCCAGTACTTC. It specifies CASSIYQETQYF.

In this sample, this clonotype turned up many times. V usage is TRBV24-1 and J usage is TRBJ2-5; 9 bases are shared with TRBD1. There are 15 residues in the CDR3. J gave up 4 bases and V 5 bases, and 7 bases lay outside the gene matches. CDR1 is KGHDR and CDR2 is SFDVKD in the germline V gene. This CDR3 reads CATSATTGGIETQYF. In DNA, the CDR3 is TGTGCCACCAGTGCTACAACAGGGGGCATAGAGACCCAGTACTTC.

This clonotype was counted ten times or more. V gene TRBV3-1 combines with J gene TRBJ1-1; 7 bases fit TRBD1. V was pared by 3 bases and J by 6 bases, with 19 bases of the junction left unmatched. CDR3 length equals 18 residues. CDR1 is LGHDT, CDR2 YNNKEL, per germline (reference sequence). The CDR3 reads CASSQGRIPDRVGAEAFF. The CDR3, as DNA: TGTGCCAGCAGCCAGGGACGCATACCAGACAGGGTGGGCGCTGAAGCTTTCTTT.

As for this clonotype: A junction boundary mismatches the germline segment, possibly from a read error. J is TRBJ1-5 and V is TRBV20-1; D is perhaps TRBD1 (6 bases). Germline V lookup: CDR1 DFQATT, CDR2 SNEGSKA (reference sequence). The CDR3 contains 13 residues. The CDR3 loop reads CSAIPGVNQSQHF. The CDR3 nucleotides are TGCAGTGCCATCCCAGGGGTAAATCAGTCCCAGCATTTT.

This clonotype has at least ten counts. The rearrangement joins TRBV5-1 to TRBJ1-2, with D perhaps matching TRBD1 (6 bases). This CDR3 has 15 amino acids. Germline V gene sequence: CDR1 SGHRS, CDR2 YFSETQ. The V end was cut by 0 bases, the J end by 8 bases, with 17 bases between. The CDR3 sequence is CASSLDVARGGGYTF. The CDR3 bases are TGCGCCAGCAGCTTGGACGTGGCCAGGGGAGGCGGCTACACCTTC.

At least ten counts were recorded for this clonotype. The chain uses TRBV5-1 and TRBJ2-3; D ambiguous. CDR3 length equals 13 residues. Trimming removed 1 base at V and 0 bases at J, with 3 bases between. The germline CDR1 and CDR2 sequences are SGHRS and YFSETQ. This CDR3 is CASSLQSTDTQYF. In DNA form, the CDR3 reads TGCGCCAGCAGCTTGCAGAGCACAGATACGCAGTATTTT.

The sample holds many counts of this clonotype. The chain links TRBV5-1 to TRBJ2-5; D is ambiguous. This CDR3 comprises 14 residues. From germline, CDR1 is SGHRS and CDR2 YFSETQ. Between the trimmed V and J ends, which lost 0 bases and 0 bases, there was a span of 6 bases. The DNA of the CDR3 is TGCGCCAGCAGCTTGGAAGATAACCAAGAGACCCAGTACTTC. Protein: CASSLEDNQETQYF.

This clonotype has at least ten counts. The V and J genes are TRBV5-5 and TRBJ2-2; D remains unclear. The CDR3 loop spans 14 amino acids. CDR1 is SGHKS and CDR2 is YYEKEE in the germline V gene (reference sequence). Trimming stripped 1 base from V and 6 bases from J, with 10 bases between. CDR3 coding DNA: TGTGCCAGCAGCTTGAGGCCCGGGTCCGGGGAGCTGTTTTTT. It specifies CASSLRPGSGELFF.

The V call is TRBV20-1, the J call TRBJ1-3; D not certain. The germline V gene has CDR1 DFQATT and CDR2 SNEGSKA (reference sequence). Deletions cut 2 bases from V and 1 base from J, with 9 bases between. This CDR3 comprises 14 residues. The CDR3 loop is CSARPWGSGNTIYF. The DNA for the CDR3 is TGCAGTGCTAGACCCTGGGGATCTGGAAACACCATATATTTT.